This T cell receptor beta chain was retrieved from a study of Ad26.COV2.S vaccination and SARS-CoV-2 variants. Indicated treatment: roughly 18 received Ad26.COV2.S at low or high dose, single or two shots; roughly five received placebo; per-sample allocation not given. The study sampled participants on day 63 after the first vaccine or placebo injection. An Ad26 vector that expressed Wuhan-strain SARS-CoV-2 spike constituted the vaccine. TCRdb's copy holds only in-frame clones and misses some; the assay was immunoSEQ multiplex PCR. The top ten clones hold about 3.1% of a sample with about 280,000 clones, about 90% of them seen once. This CDR3 is built from 15 residues. The germline CDR1 and CDR2 sequences are LNHDA and SQIVND (reference sequence). V gave up 9 bases and J gave up 7 bases, with 22 bases separating them.

V usage is TRBV19 and J usage is TRBJ1-5; D not resolved. The receptor's source is a person aged 18-65 years who received the Ad26.COV2.S COVID-19 vaccine or a placebo. The starting material was peripheral blood, obtained in a trial of Ad26.COV2.S vaccine versus placebo. The CDR3, as DNA: TGTGCCAGCCGGCGGGCGATCGGATCTAAACAGCCCCAGCATTTT. Translating gives CASRRAIGSKQPQHF.